This T cell receptor beta chain is drawn from a study of identical twins. This clonotype came up a few times. Antigen: not known. The study's findings and limits: Within beta out-of-frame sequences, the excess sharing observed between twins was weaker.

Each CDR3 protein gets one entry after TCRdb re-called the 5' RACE reads with MiXCR. The sample consists of just over 450,000 distinct CDR3 sequences, 11% to 15% of them appearing once. Healthy Caucasians, and only they, were the donors. The same data also contributed to another study, on yellow fever vaccine responses in identical twins. This second study says: Twins reportedly appeared to share part of their vaccine T cell response while keeping part individual.

Sequenced: CD4+ T cells sorted from blood. The receptor was isolated from a woman between 18 and 29 years old in good health.

The CDR3 protein is CASSPGRSKETQYF. DNA for the CDR3: TGCGCCAGCAGCCCGGGACGGAGCAAAGAGACCCAGTACTTC. This chain links TRBV5-1 with TRBJ2-5, with D possibly being TRBD1 or TRBD2 (5 bases each). The CDR3 contains 14 residues. CDR1 SGHRS and CDR2 YFSETQ come from the germline V gene. V was pared by 4 bases and J by 3 bases, with 13 bases between. Using reference TRBV5-1 and TRBJ2-5 for the parts outside the CDR3, the full variable domain is KAGVTQTPRYLIKTRGQQVTLSCSPISGHRSVSWYQQTPGQGLQFLFEYFSETQRNKGNFPGRFSGRQFSNSRSEMNVSTLELGDSALYLCASSPGRSKETQYFGPGTRLLVL.